This passage covers 29 T cell receptor beta chains from one sample sequenced in a study of T-cell memory formation after mild COVID-19. In TCRdb, the 5' RACE reads were re-called with MiXCR into one record per CDR3 protein. The repertoire holds 240,000 or so distinct CDR3 sequences, approximately 10% seen once, with more than 20% in the top ten. The specimen sequenced was PBMCs or a T cell subset sorted from them (not recorded which). These receptors were collected from a man aged 18 to 30 who had mild COVID-19 (a few samples of this study predate the infection). Cell type and time point are not known.

This clonotype was seen a handful of times. The chain recombines TRBV4-3 with TRBJ2-1; TRBD2 matches at 10 bases. In germline, CDR1 is LGHNA, CDR2 YSLEER. The V and J ends lost 0 bases and 10 bases, in that order; junction bases with no gene match: 12. This CDR3 has 17 amino acids. The CDR3 here is CASSQEFGPSGGREQFF. As DNA, the CDR3 is TGCGCCAGCAGCCAAGAGTTCGGGCCTAGCGGGGGTAGGGAGCAGTTCTTC.

This clonotype has just a few counts. The J gene is TRBJ1-1, the V gene TRBV29-1; possibly TRBD1 for D (5 bases). Trimming stripped 4 bases from V and 2 bases from J, with 14 bases between. This CDR3 has 14 residues. The germline gives CDR1 SQVTM, CDR2 ANQGSEA. The CDR3 nucleotides are TGCAGCGTTGTAGGGTGGGGGTTAAACACTGAAGCTTTCTTT. Protein product: CSVVGWGLNTEAFF.

This chain uses TRBV12-3 or TRBV12-4 with TRBJ1-1; D remains ambiguous. The CDR3 spans 14 residues. V was shortened by 3 bases and J by 4 bases, with 12 bases between the two germline ends. As DNA, the CDR3 is TGTGCCAGCAGTTTGGGTGCGCTCGGCACTGAAGCTTTCTTT. This codes for CASSLGALGTEAFF.

This clonotype was seen a handful of times. The chain couples TRBV20-1 to TRBJ2-1; 8 bases agree with TRBD2. The CDR3 runs 12 residues. With 7 bases clipped from V and 9 bases from J, the junction kept 8 bases outside the gene matches. CDR1 is DFQATT, CDR2 SNEGSKA, per germline (reference sequence). CDR3 coding DNA: TGCAGTGTCTCCGGGACTAGTATTGAGCAGTTCTTC. Residues: CSVSGTSIEQFF.

This clonotype was detected a few times. The chain has TRBV5-1 and TRBJ1-3; no clear D. Germline lookup yields CDR1 SGHRS and CDR2 YFSETQ. The CDR3 totals 15 residues. The V and J ends lost 0 bases and 4 bases respectively, with 11 bases between them. CDR3 bases: TGCGCCAGCAGCTTGGCTGAGACGGCAGGAAACACCATATATTTT. This encodes CASSLAETAGNTIYF.

This clonotype came up a few times. The CDR3 bases are TGTGCCAGCAGCCAAGACGTGGGCTACGAGCAGTACTTC. Protein sequence: CASSQDVGYEQYF. The rearrangement joins TRBV7-8 to TRBJ2-7; D is unclear. The CDR3 has 13 amino acids. Trimming shortened V by 5 bases and J by 3 bases, and 11 bases separated the two germline ends. Looked up from germline, CDR1 is SGHVS and CDR2 is FQNEAQ. Filled out from reference TRBV7-8 and TRBJ2-7, the complete variable domain reads GAGVSQSPRYKVAKRGQDVALRCDPISGHVSLFWYQQALGQGPEFLTYFQNEAQLDKSGLPSDRFFAERPEGSVSTLKIQRTQQEDSAVYLCASSQDVGYEQYFGPGTRLTVT.

This clonotype was observed a few times. V and J are TRBV12-3 or TRBV12-4 and TRBJ1-2; D unresolved. V was cut by 5 bases and J by 7 bases, with 14 bases left in between. The CDR3 runs 13 residues. CDR3 loop: CASSKGPVGGYTF. DNA for the CDR3: TGTGCCAGCAGTAAGGGTCCAGTTGGTGGCTACACCTTC.

V is TRBV7-9 and J is TRBJ2-1, with D perhaps matching TRBD1 (6 bases). Per germline, CDR1 SEHNR and CDR2 FQNEAQ (reference sequence). V lost 5 bases and J 4 bases, leaving 27 bases between the germline ends. The CDR3 is 19 amino acids. This CDR3 is CASSPGFRDTTYVYNEQFF. The CDR3 bases are TGTGCCAGCAGCCCAGGATTCCGGGACACTACGTACGTATACAATGAGCAGTTCTTC.

This clonotype was observed a few times. The chain joins TRBV12-3 or TRBV12-4 to TRBJ2-3, with 9 bases fitting TRBD2. The CDR3 spans 17 residues. V gave up 7 bases and J gave up 1 base; unmatched junction bases: 12. CDR3 protein: CASTLTGASGGTDTQYF. The CDR3 nucleotides read TGTGCCAGCACCCTCACCGGGGCTAGCGGGGGCACAGATACGCAGTATTTT.

This clonotype was seen repeatedly, ten times or more. The gene calls are TRBV7-2 and TRBJ2-5, with TRBD2 matching over 13 bases. Trimming at V came to 7 bases and at J to 2 bases, leaving 4 bases not matched to a gene. CDR1 is SGHTA and CDR2 is FQGNSA in the germline V gene. This CDR3 is built from 15 residues. DNA of the CDR3: TGTGCCAGCACACTAGCGGGGGGGCCGCAAGAGACCCAGTACTTC. This translates into CASTLAGGPQETQYF.

The chain joins TRBV7-8 to TRBJ1-6; D is uncertain. From germline, CDR1 is SGHVS and CDR2 FQNEAQ. The CDR3 length is 15 residues. V lost 6 bases, J lost 5 bases, and 14 bases lay in between. As DNA, the CDR3 is TGTGCCAGCAGGCTTCTTAATCGGAATAATTCACCCCTCCACTTT. Translation: CASRLLNRNNSPLHF. The full variable domain, rest sourced from reference TRBV7-8 and TRBJ1-6, is GAGVSQSPRYKVAKRGQDVALRCDPISGHVSLFWYQQALGQGPEFLTYFQNEAQLDKSGLPSDRFFAERPEGSVSTLKIQRTQQEDSAVYLCASRLLNRNNSPLHFGNGTRLTVT.

This clonotype has a handful of counts. The V gene is TRBV7-2, the J gene TRBJ1-2; 8 bases fit TRBD1. V dropped 3 bases and J dropped 4; count of bases not matched to a gene: 10. CDR1 and CDR2 from the germline V gene are SGHTA and FQGNSA. The CDR3 covers 16 residues. CDR3 nucleotides: TGTGCCAGCAGCTTCGCCCGCTCGGACAGGGTCTATGGCTACACCTTC. This translates into CASSFARSDRVYGYTF.

This clonotype turned up a few times. The rearrangement joins TRBV20-1 to TRBJ1-2; the match to TRBD1 covers 7 bases. J lost 5 bases, V lost 3 bases, and 12 bases had no gene match. This CDR3 region has 15 residues. The germline V gene has CDR1 DFQATT and CDR2 SNEGSKA (reference sequence). The CDR3 DNA is TGCAGTGCTAGTTTAGGGGGCGCCCATCGGTATGGCTACACCTTC. It is translated as CSASLGGAHRYGYTF.

This clonotype was seen a handful of times. The chain links TRBV7-2 to TRBJ1-1; D remains ambiguous. Trimming stripped 6 bases from V and 2 bases from J, with 19 bases between. This CDR3 comprises 16 residues. The V gene's germline CDR1 is SGHTA and CDR2 FQGNSA. The CDR3: CASSQTWQSRNTEAFF. The DNA of the CDR3 is TGTGCCAGCAGTCAGACTTGGCAATCAAGAAACACTGAAGCTTTCTTT.

The chain uses TRBV7-9 and TRBJ2-3; a weak D match, TRBD1 (6 bases). With 4 bases removed from V and 1 base from J, the gap between germline ends came to 18 bases. The length of the CDR3 is 17 residues. CDR1 and CDR2 (germline): SEHNR, FQNEAQ (reference sequence). The CDR3 bases are TGTGCCAGCAGCTCAAGCAGAACAGGGCGCGGCACAGATACGCAGTATTTT. This codes for CASSSSRTGRGTDTQYF. Complete variable domain (other parts from reference TRBV7-9 and TRBJ2-3): DTGVSQNPRHKITKRGQNVTFRCDPISEHNRLYWYRQTLGQGPEFLTYFQNEAQLEKSRLLSDRFSAERPKGSFSTLEIQRTEQGDSAMYLCASSSSRTGRGTDTQYFGPGTRLTVL.

The sample holds a few counts of this clonotype. The J gene is TRBJ2-5, the V gene TRBV7-2; 7 nucleotides line up with TRBD1. J gave up 5 bases and V 5 bases, and 11 bases lay outside the gene matches. This CDR3 has 15 amino acids. CDR1 is SGHTA and CDR2 is FQGNSA in the germline V gene. This CDR3 reads CASSPQTGNDETQYF. The CDR3 nucleotides read TGTGCCAGCAGCCCGCAGACAGGGAACGACGAGACCCAGTACTTC.

The chain links TRBV12-5 to TRBJ2-5; 7 positions match TRBD1. The V gene end was trimmed by 0 bases and the J gene end by 5 bases; junction bases not matched to a gene: 0. The CDR3 loop spans 13 amino acids. Germline V gives CDR1 LGHNT, CDR2 FRNRAP. This chain's CDR3 is CASGLVQGETQYF. The CDR3 DNA sequence: TGTGCTAGTGGTTTGGTACAGGGGGAGACCCAGTACTTC.

The chain uses TRBV9 and TRBJ2-2; weak D call: TRBD2 (6 bases). Trimming left V 7 bases short and J 2 bases short, with 9 bases between. Germline V gene sequence: CDR1 SGDLS, CDR2 YYNGEE. This CDR3 is built from 13 residues. CDR3 nucleotide sequence: TGTGCCAGCGTCGGGACTAACACCGGGGAGCTGTTTTTT. It specifies CASVGTNTGELFF.

The rearrangement joins TRBV2 to TRBJ2-7; D might be TRBD1 (6 bases). This CDR3 comprises 13 residues. The V gene's germline CDR1 is SNHLY and CDR2 FYNNEI. V gave up 7 bases and J gave up 3 bases, with 13 bases separating them. The CDR3 sequence is CASIPPGHYEQYV. CDR3 in DNA: TGTGCCAGCATACCCCCGGGACACTACGAGCAGTACGTC.

In its sample, this clonotype was seen a few times. V is TRBV30 and J is TRBJ2-2; 7 positions match TRBD1. The length of the CDR3 is 15 residues. The germline gives CDR1 GTSNPN, CDR2 SVGIG (reference sequence). V lost 4 bases to trimming and J lost 3 bases; unmatched junction nucleotides: 8. CDR3 bases: TGTGCCTGGAAAAAGACAGGGACCCACACCGGGGAGCTGTTTTTT. Protein product: CAWKKTGTHTGELFF.

This rearrangement joins TRBV10-3 to TRBJ1-6; no definite D call. Germline assignment: CDR1 ENHRY and CDR2 SYGVKD. The CDR3 spans 13 residues. The germline V and J ends were trimmed by 6 bases and 5 bases, with 8 bases remaining between them. CDR3 amino acids: CAIRGRDNSPLHF. In nucleotides, the CDR3 is TGTGCCATCAGAGGTAGGGATAATTCACCCCTCCACTTT.

In this sample, this clonotype turned up many times. V and J are TRBV10-3 and TRBJ1-4; no firm D call. Germline lookup yields CDR1 ENHRY and CDR2 SYGVKD. V lost 6 bases and J 8 bases, leaving 13 bases between the germline ends. The CDR3 sequence is 13 residues long. The DNA of the CDR3 is TGTGCCATCAGGCCGGGAACGGGGGAAAAACTGTTTTTT. This sequence encodes CAIRPGTGEKLFF.

The chain uses TRBV4-3 and TRBJ1-5; D possibly corresponds to TRBD1 (5 bases). The V end lost 2 bases, the J end lost 11 bases, and 16 bases lay between the germline ends. The CDR3 spans 14 residues. Germline V gene data show CDR1 as LGHNA and CDR2 as YSLEER. The DNA for the CDR3 is TGCGCCAGCAGCCAATCTGATCAGGGATCGGCCCAGCATTTT. Protein product: CASSQSDQGSAQHF.

This clonotype was seen a handful of times. This chain uses TRBV13 with TRBJ1-1; possible D gene TRBD1, 5 bases. The CDR3 spans 14 residues. The V and J ends lost 1 base and 1 base respectively, with 7 bases between them. The germline gives CDR1 PRHDT, CDR2 FYEKMQ (reference sequence). In DNA form, the CDR3 reads TGTGCCAGCAGCTTAGCGGGGGAGAACACTGAAGCTTTCTTT. Amino acid sequence: CASSLAGENTEAFF.

This clonotype was seen a few times. The V gene is TRBV5-1, the J gene TRBJ1-2, with 7 bases identical to TRBD1. The germline V gene encodes CDR1 SGHRS and CDR2 YFSETQ. There are 14 residues in the CDR3. V trimming: 4 bases; J trimming: 2 bases; junction bases outside the gene matches: 5. The CDR3 sequence: CASSQQGRNYGYTF. DNA of the CDR3: TGCGCCAGCAGCCAACAGGGGAGGAACTATGGCTACACCTTC.

In nucleotides, the CDR3 is TGTGCCAGCAGTTACTCGAAGACAGGGGGATACAATGAGCAGTTCTTC. This sequence encodes CASSYSKTGGYNEQFF. The chain joins TRBV6-2 or TRBV6-3 to TRBJ2-1; 9 bases are shared with TRBD1. CDR1 and CDR2 (germline): MNHEY, SVGEGT. CDR3 length: 16 amino acids. V was pared by 0 bases and J by 4 bases, with 4 bases of the junction left unmatched.

This clonotype has only a few counts. This chain links TRBV7-2 with TRBJ1-1; D remains unclear. Germline CDR1 is SGHTA and CDR2 is FQGNSA. V dropped 4 bases and J dropped 1 base, with 7 bases sitting between them. This CDR3 spans 13 amino acids. CDR3 nucleotide sequence: TGTGCCAGCAGCTCCGACAAGAACACTGAAGCTTTCTTT. This gives the protein CASSSDKNTEAFF.

This clonotype appeared a few times. The V and J genes are TRBV9 and TRBJ2-2; TRBD2 matches 8 bases. This CDR3 region has 16 residues. Germline V gives CDR1 SGDLS, CDR2 YYNGEE. Unmatched junction bases numbered 6, after V lost 2 bases and J lost 3 bases. The CDR3 DNA reads TGTGCCAGCAGCGTGACGGGGGGGCATCACACCGGGGAGCTGTTTTTT. Translating gives CASSVTGGHHTGELFF.

This chain connects TRBV9 to TRBJ2-3; maybe TRBD1 (6 bases). The germline gives CDR1 SGDLS, CDR2 YYNGEE. The CDR3 is 16 amino acids. V was trimmed by 3 bases and J by 1 base, leaving 15 bases between them. The CDR3 DNA sequence: TGTGCCAGCAGCGCTCGAGAGGGACAACGCACAGATACGCAGTATTTT. Translating gives CASSAREGQRTDTQYF.